These 29 T cell receptor beta chains were sequenced from one sample in a study of T cell responses to AZD1222 COVID-19 vaccine. Sequenced by immunoSEQ multiplex PCR; TCRdb stores in-frame clones only, minus some. Of about 110,000 clones in the sample, roughly 92% were seen once. This specimen was peripheral blood, taken 28 days after the second AZD1222 dose. These TCRs come from an adult who received the AZD1222 COVID-19 vaccine.

The V and J genes are TRBV12-3 or TRBV12-4 and TRBJ1-3, with D unclear. With 3 bases removed from V and 4 bases from J, the gap between germline ends came to 4 bases. The CDR3 is 12 amino acids. The CDR3 DNA reads as TGTGCCAGCAGTTTGCTAGGAAACACCATATATTTT. It codes for CASSLLGNTIYF.

The chain couples TRBV6-2 or TRBV6-3 to TRBJ2-1, with D unresolved. CDR3 length: 12 residues. Trimming stripped 6 bases from V and 9 bases from J, with 12 bases between. Germline lookup yields CDR1 MNHEY and CDR2 SVGEGT. CDR3 nucleotides: TGTGCCAGCAGCCACCCGAGGTCTGAGCAGTTCTTC. This codes for CASSHPRSEQFF.

DNA of the CDR3: TGTGCCATCAGTGGGACAGGGCCGGTTTACAATGAGCAGTTCTTC. It encodes CAISGTGPVYNEQFF. The chain employs TRBV10-3 and TRBJ2-1; 8 bases align to TRBD1. Trimming cost V 4 bases and J 4 bases; bases outside gene matches: 6. Germline assignment: CDR1 ENHRY and CDR2 SYGVKD. The CDR3 consists of 15 residues.

The chain employs TRBV7-3 and TRBJ1-1; the D is unclear. The CDR3 contains 13 residues. Per germline, CDR1 SGHTA and CDR2 FQGTGA. The V end lost 1 base, the J end lost 1 base, and 4 bases lay between the germline ends. In DNA form, the CDR3 reads TGTGCCAGCAGCTTAAGGGGGAACACTGAAGCTTTCTTT. Encoded protein: CASSLRGNTEAFF. Full variable domain (rest looked up from reference TRBV7-3 and TRBJ1-1): GAGVSQTPSNKVTEKGKYVELRCDPISGHTALYWYRQSLGQGPEFLIYFQGTGAADDSGLPNDRFFAVRPEGSVSTLKIQRTERGDSAVYLCASSLRGNTEAFFGQGTRLTVV.

This chain joins TRBV19 and TRBJ2-2, with 8 bases fitting TRBD1. Germline CDR1 reads LNHDA; CDR2 reads SQIVND (reference sequence). V shed 7 bases, J shed 3 bases, and the junction held 4 bases outside the gene matches. This CDR3 region has 14 residues. As DNA, the CDR3 is TGTGCCAGTAAAGGGGGACAGGACACCGGGGAGCTGTTTTTT. It is translated as CASKGGQDTGELFF.

V and J are TRBV5-1 and TRBJ1-4; the D gene is possibly TRBD1 (6 bases). V was shortened by 1 base and J by 2 bases, with 21 bases between the two germline ends. Germline CDR1 and CDR2: SGHRS and YFSETQ. This CDR3 contains 19 residues. The CDR3 sequence is CASSLSGTGFLATNEKLFF. The CDR3, as DNA: TGCGCCAGCAGCTTGTCGGGCACAGGGTTTCTTGCTACTAATGAAAAACTGTTTTTT.

The rearrangement joins TRBV6-2 or TRBV6-3 to TRBJ1-5; perhaps TRBD1 as D (5 bases). The germline V gene encodes CDR1 MNHEY and CDR2 SVGEGT. The CDR3 spans 14 residues. The V and J ends lost 4 bases and 4 bases respectively, with 11 bases between them. The CDR3: CASSSGTENQPQHF. CDR3 bases: TGTGCCAGCAGTTCCGGGACTGAAAATCAGCCCCAGCATTTT.

The V and J genes are TRBV5-8 and TRBJ2-3, with 13 bases that match TRBD2. From germline, CDR1 is SGHTS and CDR2 YDEGEE. The J segment lost 6 bases and the V segment lost 3 bases, leaving 13 bases of the junction unmatched. CDR3 length: 18 amino acids. The CDR3 region has the DNA TGTGCCAGCAGCTCAGCCCGACTAGCGGGGGGCCGGGCGGATACGCAGTATTTT. It yields the protein CASSSARLAGGRADTQYF.

This chain links TRBV7-9 with TRBJ1-2, with D unresolved. Trimming pared 1 base from V and 7 bases from J, leaving 7 bases between. This CDR3 comprises 12 residues. Germline CDR1 and CDR2: SEHNR and FQNEAQ (reference sequence). The CDR3 spells CASSLEVGGYTF. The CDR3 DNA follows: TGTGCCAGCAGCTTAGAGGTGGGTGGCTACACCTTC.

CDR3 in DNA: TGTGCCATCAGTGCACTAAGCGGGGTCGAAGAGCAGTACTTC. It codes for CAISALSGVEEQYF. The genes are TRBV10-3 and TRBJ2-7, with TRBD2 identical over 7 bases. V lost 4 bases to trimming and J lost 7 bases; unmatched junction nucleotides: 10. The CDR3 is made up of 14 amino acids. Germline V lookup: CDR1 ENHRY, CDR2 SYGVKD.

The V call is TRBV7-2, the J call TRBJ1-2, with unresolved D. There are 14 residues in the CDR3. Germline CDR1 reads SGHTA; CDR2 reads FQGNSA. V lost 2 bases and J 2 bases, leaving 9 bases between the germline ends. The CDR3 sequence: CASSLNRGNYGYTF. CDR3 sequence (DNA): TGTGCCAGCAGCTTAAATCGGGGAAACTATGGCTACACCTTC.

V is TRBV7-8 and J is TRBJ1-1; tentatively, D is TRBD1 (6 bases). Trimming shortened V by 5 bases and J by 8 bases, and 9 bases separated the two germline ends. This CDR3 contains 11 residues. Germline V lookup: CDR1 SGHVS, CDR2 FQNEAQ. The CDR3 reads CASSPGVEAFF. The CDR3 DNA is TGTGCCAGCAGCCCAGGGGTGGAAGCTTTCTTT.

V is TRBV18 and J is TRBJ2-2; D gene ambiguous. The CDR3 runs 16 residues. Germline loops: CDR1 KGHSH, CDR2 LQKENI. The V end was cut by 0 bases, the J end by 0 bases, with 8 bases between. The CDR3: CASSPPGHTNTGELFF. CDR3 bases: TGTGCCAGCTCACCACCAGGCCACACGAACACCGGGGAGCTGTTTTTT.

The chain employs TRBV30 and TRBJ2-3; D possibly corresponds to TRBD2 (6 bases). Germline CDR1 is GTSNPN and CDR2 is SVGIG (reference sequence). The CDR3 is made up of 14 amino acids. The ends were cut back, 4 bases at V and 2 bases at J, with 13 bases in the middle. The CDR3: CAWTLRGITDTQYF. The CDR3, as DNA: TGTGCCTGGACTTTGCGGGGAATCACAGATACGCAGTATTTT.

This chain links TRBV19 with TRBJ2-4; TRBD1 matches 7 bases. This CDR3 contains 15 residues. The germline V gene has CDR1 LNHDA and CDR2 SQIVND (reference sequence). V was pared by 7 bases and J by 0 bases, with 6 bases of the junction left unmatched. The DNA for the CDR3 is TGTGCCAGTACCTTAGGGGGCCTAGCCAAAAACATTCAGTACTTC. Protein: CASTLGGLAKNIQYF.

The chain joins TRBV28 to TRBJ1-4, with D perhaps matching TRBD1 (5 bases). Per germline, CDR1 MDHEN and CDR2 SYDVKM. This CDR3 region has 15 residues. V was clipped by 5 bases and J by 5 bases, with 15 bases between them. CDR3 DNA: TGTGCCAGCAGTCCACCACAGAGGGGAAATGAAAAACTGTTTTTT. Translated, it gives CASSPPQRGNEKLFF.

CDR3 sequence (DNA): TGTGCCAGCAGTTACAGAGACACTGAAGCTTTCTTT. It translates to CASSYRDTEAFF. The gene calls are TRBV6-2 or TRBV6-3 and TRBJ1-1; D is ambiguous. This CDR3 is 12 amino acids long. Between the trimmed V and J ends, which lost 2 bases and 3 bases, there was a span of 4 bases. Germline assignment: CDR1 MNHEY and CDR2 SVGEGT.

V is TRBV7-9 and J is TRBJ2-3; D call uncertain. The V end was cut by 1 base, the J end by 5 bases, with 1 base between. CDR1 and CDR2 (germline): SEHNR, FQNEAQ (reference sequence). The CDR3 has 11 amino acids. CDR3 nucleotides: TGTGCCAGCAGCTTAGAAGATACGCAGTATTTT. Translated, it gives CASSLEDTQYF.

The chain recombines TRBV10-2 with TRBJ2-7; TRBD1 matches at 7 bases. The ends lost 6 bases at V and 5 bases at J; junction bases unmatched: 4. Germline V gives CDR1 WSHSY, CDR2 SAAADI. This CDR3 is 12 amino acids long. The DNA for the CDR3 is TGCGCCAGCAGGGAAGGGGGCGACGAGCAGTACTTC. Its translation is CASREGGDEQYF.

The chain carries TRBV6-5 and TRBJ2-5, with D possibly matching TRBD1 (5 bases). This CDR3 is 12 amino acids long. With 5 bases removed from V and 5 bases from J, the gap between germline ends came to 9 bases. Germline values: CDR1 MNHEY, CDR2 SVGAGI. The CDR3 DNA is TGTGCCAGCAGTCCCAGGGTTGAGACCCAGTACTTC. Translated: CASSPRVETQYF.

The rearrangement uses TRBV24-1 and TRBJ2-3; 11 nucleotides line up with TRBD1. Germline V gene sequence: CDR1 KGHDR, CDR2 SFDVKD. This CDR3 has 16 amino acids. Trimming took 2 bases from V and 6 from J; bases not matched to a gene: 6. The CDR3 bases are TGTGCCACCAGTGATTGGGGACAGGGGGAAGGGGATACGCAGTATTTT. Its protein product is CATSDWGQGEGDTQYF.

V and J are TRBV9 and TRBJ1-1, with 7 bases aligning to TRBD1. Trimming took 6 bases from V and 2 from J; bases not matched to a gene: 7. CDR1 is SGDLS and CDR2 is YYNGEE in the germline V gene. This CDR3 has 14 residues. CDR3 in DNA: TGTGCCAGCAACCCGGGACAGACCAACACTGAAGCTTTCTTT. Amino acid sequence: CASNPGQTNTEAFF.

The V call is TRBV7-2, the J call TRBJ2-7; D uncertain. The CDR3 is made up of 12 amino acids. Germline lookup yields CDR1 SGHTA and CDR2 FQGNSA. V dropped 0 bases and J dropped 5 bases, with 5 bases sitting between them. The CDR3 region is CASSLAPNEQYF. CDR3 nucleotides: TGTGCCAGCAGCTTAGCGCCCAACGAGCAGTACTTC.

This chain uses TRBV5-4 with TRBJ2-7, with 12 bases matching TRBD2. The germline CDR1 and CDR2 sequences are SGHNT and YYREEE (reference sequence). This CDR3 region has 15 residues. Germline trimming cut 3 bases from V and 6 bases from J; bases unmatched to any gene: 7. The CDR3 bases are TGTGCCAGCAGCTGGGGCCCTAGCGGGGGGGCCGAGCAGTACTTC. Its translation: CASSWGPSGGAEQYF.

The chain combines TRBV20-1 with TRBJ2-3, with D possibly being TRBD1 or TRBD2 (5 bases each). There are 14 residues in the CDR3. V lost 3 bases, J lost 2 bases, and 12 bases lay in between. The germline V gene encodes CDR1 DFQATT and CDR2 SNEGSKA (reference sequence). Written as DNA, the CDR3 is TGCAGTGCTAGTATGGGACCACCCACAGATACGCAGTATTTT. Amino acids: CSASMGPPTDTQYF.

This chain connects TRBV5-1 to TRBJ2-7, with TRBD2 identical over 12 bases. With V trimmed by 5 bases and J by 0 bases, 6 bases remained unmatched. CDR3 length: 16 residues. Germline values: CDR1 SGHRS, CDR2 YFSETQ. CDR3 in amino acids: CASSREGLAGSYEQYF. The CDR3 bases are TGCGCCAGCAGTCGGGAGGGACTAGCGGGCTCCTACGAGCAGTACTTC.

J is TRBJ2-7 and V is TRBV5-1; TRBD2 matches at 9 bases. CDR1 SGHRS and CDR2 YFSETQ come from the germline V gene. V trimming: 1 base; J trimming: 4 bases; junction bases outside the gene matches: 9. The CDR3 is 16 amino acids. CDR3 in amino acids: CASSLSPGGGAYEQYF. The CDR3 DNA reads as TGCGCCAGCAGCTTGAGTCCCGGCGGGGGGGCGTACGAGCAGTACTTC.

The V gene is TRBV11-3, the J gene TRBJ2-7, with 8 bases fitting TRBD2. Germline V gives CDR1 SGHNT, CDR2 YENEEA. V trimming: 5 bases; J trimming: 5 bases; junction bases outside the gene matches: 5. This CDR3 is built from 13 residues. CDR3 nucleotide sequence: TGTGCCAGCAGCCCGGGACTAGTCCACGAGCAGTACTTC. Protein product: CASSPGLVHEQYF.

V usage is TRBV7-9 and J usage is TRBJ1-5, with D unresolved. Germline V gives CDR1 SEHNR, CDR2 FQNEAQ (reference sequence). The CDR3 totals 16 residues. The V end lost 6 bases, the J end lost 0 bases, and 15 bases lay between the germline ends. The CDR3 loop is CASSVSTVYSNQPQHF. The CDR3 DNA sequence: TGTGCCAGCAGTGTATCGACGGTTTATAGCAATCAGCCCCAGCATTTT.